Listed here are 6 T cell receptor beta chains from one sample, sequenced in a study of metastatic and nonmetastatic thyroid tumors. Every patient underwent thyroid surgery untreated. TCRdb ran MiXCR on the PCR reads. The sample records 25,000 to 30,000 clones, over 20% being singletons. Material: blood. Receptors were obtained from a female donor with papillary thyroid cancer or a benign thyroid nodule (not recorded which). Some clones in this sample may be carry-over from other donors' samples.

This sequence joins TRBV11-3 and TRBJ1-2, with D tentatively TRBD1 (6 bases). Germline V CDR1 and CDR2: SGHNT, YENEEA. V lost 0 bases and J 0 bases, leaving 11 bases between the germline ends. This CDR3 region has 16 residues. The CDR3 region is CASSLEGRGSNYGYTF. In nucleotides, the CDR3 is TGTGCCAGCAGCTTAGAGGGCAGGGGTTCTAACTATGGCTACACCTTC.

The chain combines TRBV9 with TRBJ2-1; 8 bases agree with TRBD2. Germline V CDR1 and CDR2: SGDLS, YYNGEE. The CDR3 covers 15 residues. The V segment lost 4 bases and the J segment 8 bases; nucleotides outside the gene matches: 11. The CDR3 DNA follows: TGTGCCAGCAGCCTATCCGGGACTAGGGTCCATGAGCAGTTCTTC. Its protein is CASSLSGTRVHEQFF.

This clone was recorded at least ten times. The V call is TRBV20-1, the J call TRBJ2-7; 10 bases map to TRBD1. CDR1 DFQATT and CDR2 SNEGSKA come from the germline V gene (reference sequence). This CDR3 has 14 residues. Trimming took 1 base from V and 4 from J; bases not matched to a gene: 4. The DNA of the CDR3 is TGCAGTGCTAGAGGACAGGGGGCAAGGTACGAGCAGTACTTC. Translating it yields CSARGQGARYEQYF.

This clone was recorded at least ten times. V is TRBV25-1 and J is TRBJ1-2; 12 bases align to TRBD1. The CDR3 covers 18 residues. CDR1 is MGHDK, CDR2 SYGVNS, per germline. With V trimmed by 5 bases and J by 1 base, 11 bases remained unmatched. Written as DNA, the CDR3 is TGTGCCAGCAGTCACCTCCGGGACAGGGGGCGCGGTAACTATGGCTACACCTTC. Its protein is CASSHLRDRGRGNYGYTF.

This clone was counted many times. The chain is built from TRBV12-5 and TRBJ2-1, with D tentatively TRBD1 or TRBD2 (5 bases each). CDR1 and CDR2 from the germline V gene are LGHNT and FRNRAP. V was cut by 0 bases and J by 3 bases, with 15 bases left in between. The CDR3 loop spans 17 amino acids. The CDR3 reads CASGLVLGVHHYNEQFF. CDR3 coding DNA: TGTGCTAGTGGTTTGGTATTGGGGGTGCACCACTACAATGAGCAGTTCTTC.

Many counts were recorded for this clone. V is TRBV10-3 and J is TRBJ1-2, with a possible D match to TRBD1 (5 bases). V gave up 5 bases and J gave up 8 bases, with 18 bases separating them. Per the germline V gene, CDR1 is ENHRY and CDR2 is SYGVKD. The CDR3 totals 14 residues. CDR3 sequence (DNA): TGTGCCATCAGTACCTCTCAGGAGGGGTACGGCTACACCTTC. Its protein product is CAISTSQEGYGYTF.